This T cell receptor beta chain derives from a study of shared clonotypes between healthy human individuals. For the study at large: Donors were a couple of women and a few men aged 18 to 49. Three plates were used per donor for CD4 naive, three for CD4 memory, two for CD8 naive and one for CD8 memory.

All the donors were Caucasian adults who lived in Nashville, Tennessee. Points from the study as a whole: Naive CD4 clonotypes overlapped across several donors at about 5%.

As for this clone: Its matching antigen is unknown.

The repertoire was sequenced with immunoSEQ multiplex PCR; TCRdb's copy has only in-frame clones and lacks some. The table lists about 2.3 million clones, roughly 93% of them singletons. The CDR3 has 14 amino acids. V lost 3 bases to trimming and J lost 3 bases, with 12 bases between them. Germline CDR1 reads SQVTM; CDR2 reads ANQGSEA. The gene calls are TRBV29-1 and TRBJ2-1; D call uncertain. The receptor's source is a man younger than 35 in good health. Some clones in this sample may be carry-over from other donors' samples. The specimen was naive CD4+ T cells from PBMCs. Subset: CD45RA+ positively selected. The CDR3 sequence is CSVEGFGYYNEQFF. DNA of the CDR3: TGCAGCGTTGAGGGGTTTGGGTACTACAATGAGCAGTTCTTC.